A single sample is the source of the 11 T cell receptor beta chains below, sequenced in a study of early T cells in non-severe SARS-CoV-2 infection. TCRdb used MiXCR to reprocess the 5' RACE reads, holding one entry per CDR3 protein. The data show approximately 30,000 distinct CDR3 sequences, around 7% seen once. Input material: whole blood. The receptors stem from an adult who was a healthcare worker with PCR-confirmed SARS-CoV-2 infection or an uninfected control (not recorded which).

This clonotype has at least ten counts. The chain uses TRBV5-1 and TRBJ2-2; no firm D call. The V and J ends lost 4 bases and 0 bases respectively, with 10 bases between them. Germline CDR1 reads SGHRS; CDR2 reads YFSETQ. The CDR3 covers 15 residues. The CDR3 nucleotides are TGCGCCAGCAGCGGGGAACCCCCGAACACCGGGGAGCTGTTTTTT. Its translation: CASSGEPPNTGELFF.

This clonotype was seen ten or more times. The chain has TRBV20-1 and TRBJ2-7, with D perhaps TRBD2 (7 bases). CDR3 length equals 14 residues. Trimming took off 0 bases at V and 7 bases at J, with 16 bases between the two ends. The germline V gene encodes CDR1 DFQATT and CDR2 SNEGSKA (reference sequence). CDR3 in amino acids: CSARDPGGLLEQYF. The CDR3 DNA reads TGCAGTGCTAGAGATCCGGGGGGCCTTTTAGAGCAGTACTTC.

This clonotype was recorded at least ten times. V is TRBV7-9 and J is TRBJ2-2; the D is unclear. Germline loops: CDR1 SEHNR, CDR2 FQNEAQ (reference sequence). The V and J ends lost 3 bases and 4 bases respectively, with 12 bases between them. This CDR3 region has 15 residues. The CDR3 DNA reads TGTGCCAGCAGCTTGTACGAGACGGCCACCGGGGAGCTGTTTTTT. This codes for CASSLYETATGELFF.

The chain has TRBV28 and TRBJ1-1; no definite D call. The CDR3 is 14 amino acids. Between the trimmed V and J ends, which lost 10 bases and 2 bases, there was a span of 17 bases. Germline CDR1 and CDR2: MDHEN and SYDVKM. CDR3 bases: TGTGCCACTCACGGAGTGAAAGGAAACACTGAAGCTTTCTTT. As protein: CATHGVKGNTEAFF.

This chain joins TRBV7-9 and TRBJ2-1; 7 bases match TRBD2. V was clipped by 4 bases and J by 0 bases; unmatched bases: 9. Germline V lookup: CDR1 SEHNR, CDR2 FQNEAQ (reference sequence). The CDR3 is 17 amino acids. The CDR3 nucleotides read TGTGCCAGCAGCTCCCTAGCGGCCGGCGGCTCCTACAATGAGCAGTTCTTC. Protein product: CASSSLAAGGSYNEQFF. The variable domain in full, completed from reference TRBV7-9 and TRBJ2-1, reads DTGVSQNPRHKITKRGQNVTFRCDPISEHNRLYWYRQTLGQGPEFLTYFQNEAQLEKSRLLSDRFSAERPKGSFSTLEIQRTEQGDSAMYLCASSSLAAGGSYNEQFFGPGTRLTVL.

This clonotype was observed at least ten times. The genes are TRBV10-1 and TRBJ2-7; D is undetermined. V lost 2 bases and J 1 base, leaving 6 bases between the germline ends. Germline V gives CDR1 WNHNN, CDR2 SYGVQD (reference sequence). This CDR3 has 13 amino acids. The CDR3 DNA sequence: TGCGCCAGCAGTGAGGGTCCTTCCTACGAGCAGTACTTC. Encoded protein: CASSEGPSYEQYF.

This clonotype was seen at least ten times. The chain combines TRBV4-3 with TRBJ1-3; D not certain. Germline CDR1 and CDR2: LGHNA and YSLEER. Trimming took 4 bases from V and 4 from J, leaving 20 bases between them. The CDR3 length is 17 residues. The CDR3 reads CASSPTGSPEAGNTIYF. The DNA of the CDR3 is TGCGCCAGCAGCCCAACCGGTTCCCCGGAGGCCGGAAACACCATATATTTT.

This clonotype was counted a few times. The chain employs TRBV6-1 and TRBJ1-2, with TRBD1 identical over 7 bases. Trimming cost V 6 bases and J 7 bases; bases outside gene matches: 11. Per germline, CDR1 MNHNS and CDR2 SASEGT. The CDR3 is 14 residues long. The CDR3, as DNA: TGTGCCAGCAGCCTAGACAGGGAGAGGAGTGGCTACACCTTC. Its protein is CASSLDRERSGYTF.

This clonotype was counted ten times or more. This chain links TRBV20-1 with TRBJ1-3; D gene uncertain. The germline V gene encodes CDR1 DFQATT and CDR2 SNEGSKA (reference sequence). The CDR3 is 15 amino acids. V was clipped by 0 bases and J by 1 base, with 10 bases between them. The CDR3, as DNA: TGCAGTGCTAGAGACCCGCTCGGATCTGGAAACACCATATATTTT. Its protein is CSARDPLGSGNTIYF.

This clonotype was found many times. The gene calls are TRBV4-3 and TRBJ1-4; 8 nucleotides agree with TRBD1. V shed 0 bases, J shed 8 bases, and the junction held 5 bases outside the gene matches. This CDR3 spans 15 amino acids. Germline V gene sequence: CDR1 LGHNA, CDR2 YSLEER. In DNA, the CDR3 is TGCGCCAGCAGCCAAGATTACAGGGGGTGGGAAAAACTGTTTTTT. Its translation is CASSQDYRGWEKLFF.

The rearrangement joins TRBV20-1 to TRBJ2-4; 10 bases map to TRBD2. The CDR3 length is 14 residues. V lost 2 bases and J lost 8; bases outside the gene matches: 6. CDR1 is DFQATT, CDR2 SNEGSKA, per germline (reference sequence). The CDR3 sequence is CSARSPSGSYIQYF. CDR3 sequence (DNA): TGCAGTGCTAGAAGCCCTAGCGGGAGTTACATTCAGTACTTC.